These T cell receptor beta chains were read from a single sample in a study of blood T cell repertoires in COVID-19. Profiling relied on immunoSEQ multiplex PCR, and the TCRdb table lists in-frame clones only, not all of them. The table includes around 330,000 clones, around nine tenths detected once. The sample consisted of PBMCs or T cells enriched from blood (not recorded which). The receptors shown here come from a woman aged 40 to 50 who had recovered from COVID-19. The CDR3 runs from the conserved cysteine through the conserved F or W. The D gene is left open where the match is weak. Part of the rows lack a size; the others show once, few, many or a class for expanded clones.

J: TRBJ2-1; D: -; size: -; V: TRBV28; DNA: TGTGCCAGCACCCCGATCCGGAGGGTGGGAAACAATGAGCAGTTCTTC; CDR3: CASTPIRRVGNNEQFF
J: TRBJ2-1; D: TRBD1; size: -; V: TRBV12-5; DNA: TGTGCTAGTGTCCCGGGACAGGGTTACAATGAGCAGTTCTTC; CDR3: CASVPGQGYNEQFF
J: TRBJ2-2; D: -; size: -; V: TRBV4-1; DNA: TGCGCCAGCAGCCGAGGACAGTGGACCGGGGAGCTGTTTTTT; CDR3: CASSRGQWTGELFF
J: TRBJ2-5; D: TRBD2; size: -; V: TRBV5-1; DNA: TGCGCCAGCAGCTTGGAGCTAGCGGCGGAGACCCAGTACTTC; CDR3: CASSLELAAETQYF
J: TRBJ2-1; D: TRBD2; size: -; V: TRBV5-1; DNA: TGCGCCAGCAGCTTAATAGCGGGAGGGCCCCTTCTACTCAATGAGCAGTTCTTC; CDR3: CASSLIAGGPLLLNEQFF
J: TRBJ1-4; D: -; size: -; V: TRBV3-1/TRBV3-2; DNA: TGTGCCAGCAGCCAATTGGGGCATATACATACGCAAAAACTGTTTTTT; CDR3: CASSQLGHIHTQKLFF
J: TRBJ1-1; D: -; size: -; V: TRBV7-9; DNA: TGTGCCAGCAGCTTAGACAGGGCTACTGTTGAAGCTTTCTTT; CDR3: CASSLDRATVEAFF
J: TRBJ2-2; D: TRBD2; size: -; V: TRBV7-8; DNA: TGTGCCAGCAGCTTCCTAGGGACTAGGTCCACCGGGGAGCTGTTTTTT; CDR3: CASSFLGTRSTGELFF
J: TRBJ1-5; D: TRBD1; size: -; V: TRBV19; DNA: TGTGCCAGTAGTATAGGACAGGGCATATTCCAGCCCCAGCATTTT; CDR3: CASSIGQGIFQPQHF
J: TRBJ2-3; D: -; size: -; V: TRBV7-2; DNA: TGTGCCAGCAGCTCAGGGAAGAATACGCAGTATTTT; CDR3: CASSSGKNTQYF
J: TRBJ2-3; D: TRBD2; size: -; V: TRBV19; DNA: TGTGCCAGTAGTGTTCTAGCGGGGTATGGAGATACGCAGTATTTT; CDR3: CASSVLAGYGDTQYF
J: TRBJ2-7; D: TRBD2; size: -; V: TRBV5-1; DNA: TGCGCCAGCAGCTCTATGACTAGCGGGAGCGACGAGCAGTACTTC; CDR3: CASSSMTSGSDEQYF
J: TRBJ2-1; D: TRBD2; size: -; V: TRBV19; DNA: TGTGCCAGTAGTATGGTTAGCGGGACCCACAATGAGCAGTTCTTC; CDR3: CASSMVSGTHNEQFF
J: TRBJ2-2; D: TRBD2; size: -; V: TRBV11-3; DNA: TGTGCCAGCAGCCCACGACTAGCGGGGAACACCGGGGAGCTGTTTTTT; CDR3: CASSPRLAGNTGELFF
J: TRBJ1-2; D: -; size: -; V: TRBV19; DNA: TGTGCCAGTAGTATAAACAGGAACTATGGCTACACCTTC; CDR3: CASSINRNYGYTF
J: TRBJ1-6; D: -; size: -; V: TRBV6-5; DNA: TGTGCCAGCAGTTACTCGCGGGTTTCACCCCTCCACTTT; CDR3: CASSYSRVSPLHF
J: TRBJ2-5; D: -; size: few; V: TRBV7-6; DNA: TGTGCCAGCAGCTTAGGCAGGGCAGGGGAGACCCAGTACTTC; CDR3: CASSLGRAGETQYF
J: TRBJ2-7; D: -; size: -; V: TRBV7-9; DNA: TGTGCCAGCAGCTGGACAGAGTACGAGCAGTACTTC; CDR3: CASSWTEYEQYF
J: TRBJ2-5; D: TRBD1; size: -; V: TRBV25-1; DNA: TGTGCCAGCAGTGAAAGCACAGGGGCGAAACAAGAGACCCAGTACTTC; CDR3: CASSESTGAKQETQYF
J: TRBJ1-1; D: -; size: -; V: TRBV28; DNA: TGTGCCAGCAGTTGGGTACAGGGTCACACTGAAGCTTTCTTT; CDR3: CASSWVQGHTEAFF